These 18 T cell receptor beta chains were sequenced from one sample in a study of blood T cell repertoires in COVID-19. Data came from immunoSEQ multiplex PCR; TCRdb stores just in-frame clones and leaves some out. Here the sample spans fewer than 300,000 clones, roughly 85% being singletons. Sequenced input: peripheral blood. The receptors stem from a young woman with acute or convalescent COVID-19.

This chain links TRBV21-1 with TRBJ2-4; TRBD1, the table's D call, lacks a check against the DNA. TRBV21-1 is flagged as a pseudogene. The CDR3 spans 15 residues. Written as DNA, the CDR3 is TGTGCCAGCAGCACGGACAGTTTAGCCAAAAACATTCAGTACTTC. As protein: CASSTDSLAKNIQYF.

CDR3 coding DNA: TGTGCCTGGACCCCTCGAGGGGGTAAGAATGAGCAGTTCTTC. It specifies CAWTPRGGKNEQFF. This rearrangement joins TRBV30 to TRBJ2-1; maybe TRBD1 (6 bases). Looked up from germline, CDR1 is GTSNPN and CDR2 is SVGIG (reference sequence). The V and J ends lost 4 bases and 7 bases respectively, with 17 bases between them. The CDR3 contains 14 residues.

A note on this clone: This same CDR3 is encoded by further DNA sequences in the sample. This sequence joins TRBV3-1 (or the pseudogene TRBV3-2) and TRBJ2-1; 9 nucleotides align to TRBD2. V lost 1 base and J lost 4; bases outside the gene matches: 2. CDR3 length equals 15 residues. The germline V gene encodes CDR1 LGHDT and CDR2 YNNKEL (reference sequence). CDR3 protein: CASSQGLAGYNEQFF. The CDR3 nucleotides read TGTGCCAGCAGCCAAGGGCTAGCGGGGTACAATGAGCAGTTCTTC.

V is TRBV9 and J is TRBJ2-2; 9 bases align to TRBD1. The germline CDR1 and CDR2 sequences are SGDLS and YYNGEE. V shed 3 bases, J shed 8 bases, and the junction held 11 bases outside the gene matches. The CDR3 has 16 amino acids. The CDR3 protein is CASSGMGTGYVGELFF. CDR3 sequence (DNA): TGTGCCAGCAGCGGAATGGGGACAGGGTACGTGGGGGAGCTGTTTTTT.

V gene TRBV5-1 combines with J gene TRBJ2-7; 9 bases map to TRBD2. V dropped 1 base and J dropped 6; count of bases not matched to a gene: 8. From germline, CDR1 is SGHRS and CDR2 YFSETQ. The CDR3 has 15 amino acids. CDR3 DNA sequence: TGCGCCAGCAGCTTGAGTGCGGGAGGGCTGGGCGAGCAGTACTTC. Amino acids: CASSLSAGGLGEQYF.

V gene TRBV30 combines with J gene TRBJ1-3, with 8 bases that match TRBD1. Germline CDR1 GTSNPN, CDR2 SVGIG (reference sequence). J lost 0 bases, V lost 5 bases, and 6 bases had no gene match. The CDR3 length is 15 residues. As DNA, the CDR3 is TGTGCCTGGGGGCAGGGGGCCGCCTCTGGAAACACCATATATTTT. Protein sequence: CAWGQGAASGNTIYF. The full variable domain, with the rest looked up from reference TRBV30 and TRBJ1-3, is SQTIHQWPATLVQPVGSPLSLECTVEGTSNPNLYWYRQAAGRGLQLLFYSVGIGQISSEVPQNLSASRPQDRQFILSSKKLLLSDSGFYLCAWGQGAASGNTIYFGEGSWLTVV.

DNA of the CDR3: TGCGCCAGCAGCTTGTTTGGTGCGGCGGACACTGAAGCTTTCTTT. This codes for CASSLFGAADTEAFF. The chain combines TRBV5-1 with TRBJ1-1; D is ambiguous. Between the trimmed V and J ends, which lost 1 base and 3 bases, there was a span of 13 bases. The germline V gene has CDR1 SGHRS and CDR2 YFSETQ. This CDR3 region has 15 residues. Full variable domain (missing parts from reference TRBV5-1 and TRBJ1-1): KAGVTQTPRYLIKTRGQQVTLSCSPISGHRSVSWYQQTPGQGLQFLFEYFSETQRNKGNFPGRFSGRQFSNSRSEMNVSTLELGDSALYLCASSLFGAADTEAFFGQGTRLTVV.

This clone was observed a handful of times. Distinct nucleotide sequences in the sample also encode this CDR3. This chain's CDR3 is CATSDIRTSGSSYNEQFF. CDR3 in DNA: TGTGCCACCAGTGATATAAGGACTAGCGGGAGCTCCTACAATGAGCAGTTCTTC. V is TRBV24-1 and J is TRBJ2-1; 13 bases line up with TRBD2. Germline loops: CDR1 KGHDR, CDR2 SFDVKD. V shed 3 bases, J shed 0 bases, and the junction held 4 bases outside the gene matches. This CDR3 has 18 residues.

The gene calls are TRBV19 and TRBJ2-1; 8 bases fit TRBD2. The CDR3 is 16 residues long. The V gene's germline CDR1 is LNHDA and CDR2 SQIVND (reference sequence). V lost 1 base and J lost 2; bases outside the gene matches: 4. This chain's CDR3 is CASSIGISGAYNEQFF. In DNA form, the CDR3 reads TGTGCCAGTAGTATAGGGATTAGCGGGGCCTACAATGAGCAGTTCTTC. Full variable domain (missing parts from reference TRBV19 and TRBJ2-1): DGGITQSPKYLFRKEGQNVTLSCEQNLNHDAMYWYRQDPGQGLRLIYYSQIVNDFQKGDIAEGYSVSREKKESFPLTVTSAQKNPTAFYLCASSIGISGAYNEQFFGPGTRLTVL.

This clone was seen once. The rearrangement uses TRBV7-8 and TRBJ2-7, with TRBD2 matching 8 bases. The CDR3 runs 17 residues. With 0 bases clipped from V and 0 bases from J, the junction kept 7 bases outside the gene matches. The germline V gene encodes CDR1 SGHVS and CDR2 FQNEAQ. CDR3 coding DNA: TGTGCCAGCAGCTTAGCTCATAGCGGGACTAGCTCCTACGAGCAGTACTTC. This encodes CASSLAHSGTSSYEQYF.

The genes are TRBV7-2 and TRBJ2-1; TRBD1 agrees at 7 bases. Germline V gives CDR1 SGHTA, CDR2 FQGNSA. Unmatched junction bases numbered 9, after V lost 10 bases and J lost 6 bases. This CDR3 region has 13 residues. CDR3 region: CATVDRAFNEQFF. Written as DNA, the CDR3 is TGTGCCACCGTCGACAGGGCGTTCAATGAGCAGTTCTTC.

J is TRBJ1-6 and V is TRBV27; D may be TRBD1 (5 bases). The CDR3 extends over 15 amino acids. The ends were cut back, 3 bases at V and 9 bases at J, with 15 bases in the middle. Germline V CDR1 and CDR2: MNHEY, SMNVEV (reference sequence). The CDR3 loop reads CASSLRWQGGSPLHF. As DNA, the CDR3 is TGTGCCAGCAGTTTGAGGTGGCAGGGAGGTTCACCCCTCCACTTT.

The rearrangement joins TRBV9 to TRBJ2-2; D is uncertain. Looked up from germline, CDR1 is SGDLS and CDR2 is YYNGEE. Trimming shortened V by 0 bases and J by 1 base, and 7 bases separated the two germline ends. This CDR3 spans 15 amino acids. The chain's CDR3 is CASSVASRNTGELFF. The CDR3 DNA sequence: TGTGCCAGCAGCGTAGCGTCTCGGAACACCGGGGAGCTGTTTTTT. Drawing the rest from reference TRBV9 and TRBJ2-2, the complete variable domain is DSGVTQTPKHLITATGQRVTLRCSPRSGDLSVYWYQQSLDQGLQFLIQYYNGEERAKGNILERFSAQQFPDLHSELNLSSLELGDSALYFCASSVASRNTGELFFGEGSRLTVL.

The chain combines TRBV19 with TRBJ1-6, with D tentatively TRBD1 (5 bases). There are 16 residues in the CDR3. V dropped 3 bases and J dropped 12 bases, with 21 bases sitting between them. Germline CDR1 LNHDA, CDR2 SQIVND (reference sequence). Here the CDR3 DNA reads TGTGCCAGTAGTATGGTTGGGGCAGCCTACAAACTACCCCTCCACTTT. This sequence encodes CASSMVGAAYKLPLHF.

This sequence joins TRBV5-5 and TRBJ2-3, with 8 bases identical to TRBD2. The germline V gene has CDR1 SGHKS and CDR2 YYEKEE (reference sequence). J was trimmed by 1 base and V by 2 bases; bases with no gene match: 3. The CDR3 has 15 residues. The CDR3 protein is CASSFPGGGTDTQYF. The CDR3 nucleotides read TGTGCCAGCAGCTTCCCCGGGGGGGGCACAGATACGCAGTATTTT.

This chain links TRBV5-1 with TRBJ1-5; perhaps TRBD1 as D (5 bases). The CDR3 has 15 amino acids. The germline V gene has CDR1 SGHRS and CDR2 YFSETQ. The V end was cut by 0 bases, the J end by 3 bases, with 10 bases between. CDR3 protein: CASSLVGGFNQPQHF. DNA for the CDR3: TGCGCCAGCAGCTTGGTCGGGGGATTCAATCAGCCCCAGCATTTT.

As DNA, the CDR3 is TGCGCCAGCAGCCAAGATCGGGGCGCAGGGGCCTACGAGCAGTACTTC. This sequence encodes CASSQDRGAGAYEQYF. This rearrangement joins TRBV4-3 to TRBJ2-7, with D perhaps TRBD1 (6 bases). The V end was cut by 0 bases, the J end by 2 bases, with 14 bases between. The germline CDR1 and CDR2 sequences are LGHNA and YSLEER. The CDR3 has 16 amino acids.

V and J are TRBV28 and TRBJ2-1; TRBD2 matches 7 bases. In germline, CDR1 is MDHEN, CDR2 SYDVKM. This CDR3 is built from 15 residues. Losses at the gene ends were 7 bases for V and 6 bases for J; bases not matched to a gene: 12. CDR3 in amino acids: CASIPGGEGRNEQFF. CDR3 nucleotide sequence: TGTGCCAGCATTCCTGGGGGGGAGGGCCGCAATGAGCAGTTCTTC.